This T cell receptor (beta chain) was found in a study of CD8 T cells in Susac syndrome. Overall study: Patients with Susac syndrome who were sequenced included more than 5 with active disease and under ten in remission.

After extraction with the RNeasy kit, roughly 0.45 to 1 ug of the RNA was reverse transcribed using random hexamers. TCRdb reanalysed the immunoSEQ multiplex PCR reads using MiXCR and keeps one entry per CDR3 protein. Here the sample spans around 170,000 distinct CDR3 sequences, approximately 96% being singletons. CDR1 and CDR2 from the germline V gene are SEHNR and FQNEAQ (reference sequence). V was pared by 8 bases and J by 8 bases, with 11 bases of the junction left unmatched. This CDR3 is built from 14 residues. This TCR came from a human donor with Susac syndrome. The gene calls are TRBV7-9 and TRBJ2-1; 8 positions agree with TRBD2. The sequencing input was CD4+ T cells from PBMCs. The DNA for the CDR3 is TGTGCCAGCGGAGCGGGGGCCTCTTGGTATGAGCAGTTCTTC. Translated: CASGAGASWYEQFF.